The subject of this entry is one T cell receptor (beta chain). In the original workflow: The authors estimated nucleated cell counts from reference gene primer amplification. Clones were read by immunoSEQ multiplex PCR, and TCRdb kept only the in-frame ones, dropping some. V and J calls and clone size follow that table, whereas D and trimming were derived from the DNA. This table holds 80,000 or so clones, approximately 86% found once. The data belong to a study of blood T cell repertoires in COVID-19. Study overall: The United States, Italy and Spain provided the acute and convalescent COVID-19 samples. Sample material is recorded as cDNA or gDNA derived from T cells, B-cell-depleted T cells, or PBMCs.

CDR1 and CDR2 from the germline V gene are SGHRS and YFSETQ. The CDR3 runs to 15 residues. Germline trimming cut 5 bases from V and 2 bases from J; bases unmatched to any gene: 4. The sequence derives from a human donor in a cohort sampled during active COVID-19. Sequencing input: peripheral blood. The V call is TRBV5-1, the J call TRBJ2-2; 9 bases agree with TRBD2. The CDR3 here is CASSGLASNTGELFF. The CDR3 DNA sequence: TGCGCCAGCAGTGGACTAGCGAGTAACACCGGGGAGCTGTTTTTT.